This record covers a single T cell receptor (beta chain). Its antigen is still unknown. No base quality values were provided; no much bigger clone lies one nucleotide off. The immunoSEQ Assay, a bias-controlled multiplex PCR, was used to amplify TCRbeta CDR3 regions from genomic DNA. In the source study's methods: Within the assay, amplification of reference gene primers was used to estimate how many nucleated cells each sample contained. To quantify the absolute abundance of each unique TCRbeta CDR3 rearrangement, sequence reads were collapsed and filtered. For each sample, productive Simpson clonality was calculated as the square root of Simpson's diversity index across productive rearrangements. TCRdb re-hosts the immuneACCESS table, in-frame sequences only. Its copies lack some clones; in the studies checked, an unresolved V gene accounts for under half of them, and the cause for the rest is not known. The DNA gave D and trimming, while V, J and clone size come from that table. In this sample the table shows approximately 220,000 clones, about nine tenths of which occur a single time. Of the sample, about 2.2% falls within the top ten clones.

These data originate in a study of blood T cell repertoires in COVID-19 (dated by TCRdb to about 2020). Looking at the study overall: Samples covering the acute and convalescent phases of COVID-19 were provided by collaborators in the United States, Italy and Spain. The prospective study material was composed of cDNA or gDNA derived from T cells, B-cell-depleted T cells, or PBMCs. Deeply sampled blood TCRbeta repertoires from subjects exposed to, actively infected with, or recovered from COVID-19 were included in the dataset. A freely available public database, intended as a resource for researchers studying the immune response to SARS-CoV-2, is where the repertoires were released. Samples came from the ongoing ImmuneRACE study (first 160 participants) plus 1,254 subjects from 6 global collaborators. Nearly every sample came with metadata listing a de-identified subject ID, COVID-19 status, age in years and sex. Where available, HLA class I and class II types were obtained from metadata supplied by the sample provider rather than from assay-based typing.

The CDR3 runs 14 residues from the cysteine to the phenylalanine. Here the CDR3 DNA is all that survives: 42 bases in frame from base 1. Per the germline V gene, MNHEY is the CDR1 and SVGAGI is the CDR2. V was cut back by 2 bases and J by 0 bases, leaving a gap of 7 bases between them. The collaborating institutions used their own protocols to collect whole blood in K2EDTA tubes. Collaborator samples were shipped for TCRbeta analysis as frozen whole blood, isolated PBMCs, or DNA extracted from either sample type. Overall study results and their limits: Clinical and demographic metadata were provided uncurated, with the amount varying by source and participant.

Sample: peripheral blood. The sequence links TRBV6-5 to TRBJ1-1, and perhaps TRBD1 as D gene, on 5 matching bases. The TCR originated in a woman between 45 and 60 years old with acute or convalescent COVID-19. The nucleotide sequence reads as follows: TGTGCCAGCAGTTACGGGGCGGTGAACACTGAAGCTTTCTTT. Its product reads: CASSYGAVNTEAFF.